Shown below are 4 T cell receptor beta chains from a single sample sequenced in a study of shared clonotypes between healthy human individuals. Generated by immunoSEQ multiplex PCR, the TCRdb table keeps only in-frame clones and is missing some. The sample comprises roughly 2 million clones, almost 96% of which are singletons, and less than 0.15% rests with the top ten. Material: naive CD4+ T cells sorted from blood. Subset described: CD45RA+ positively selected. The receptor source for this set is a man younger than 35 in good health.

The rearrangement joins TRBV14 to TRBJ2-5; 12 nucleotides align to TRBD2. The germline V gene has CDR1 SGHDN and CDR2 FVKESK. This CDR3 contains 15 residues. With V trimmed by 2 bases and J by 4 bases, 2 bases remained unmatched. CDR3 sequence: CASSQMTSGRETQYF. DNA of the CDR3: TGTGCCAGCAGCCAAATGACTAGCGGGAGAGAGACCCAGTACTTC.

The chain has TRBV11-2 and TRBJ1-6; TRBD1 matches at 10 bases. The CDR3 is 15 residues long. V was clipped by 4 bases and J by 8 bases; unmatched bases: 5. Germline lookup yields CDR1 SGHAT and CDR2 FQNNGV. The CDR3 sequence is CASSYGTGEYSPLHF. For the CDR3, the DNA is TGTGCCAGCAGCTACGGGACAGGGGAGTATTCACCCCTCCACTTT.

The chain combines TRBV27 with TRBJ2-7; TRBD2 agrees at 7 bases. The CDR3 is made up of 17 amino acids. With 4 bases clipped from V and 2 bases from J, the junction kept 14 bases outside the gene matches. Germline loops: CDR1 MNHEY, CDR2 SMNVEV (reference sequence). Here the CDR3 reads CASSSAGGGTPPYEQYF. The DNA of the CDR3 is TGTGCCAGCAGTTCTGCCGGCGGGGGAACCCCGCCCTACGAGCAGTACTTC.

This sequence joins TRBV18 and TRBJ1-6; no reliable D call. CDR1 is KGHSH and CDR2 is LQKENI in the germline V gene. The CDR3 extends over 15 amino acids. The V and J ends lost 2 bases and 7 bases respectively, with 12 bases between them. The CDR3 reads CASSPNLALNSPLHF. The CDR3 coding sequence is TGTGCCAGCTCACCAAATTTGGCACTAAATTCACCCCTCCACTTT.